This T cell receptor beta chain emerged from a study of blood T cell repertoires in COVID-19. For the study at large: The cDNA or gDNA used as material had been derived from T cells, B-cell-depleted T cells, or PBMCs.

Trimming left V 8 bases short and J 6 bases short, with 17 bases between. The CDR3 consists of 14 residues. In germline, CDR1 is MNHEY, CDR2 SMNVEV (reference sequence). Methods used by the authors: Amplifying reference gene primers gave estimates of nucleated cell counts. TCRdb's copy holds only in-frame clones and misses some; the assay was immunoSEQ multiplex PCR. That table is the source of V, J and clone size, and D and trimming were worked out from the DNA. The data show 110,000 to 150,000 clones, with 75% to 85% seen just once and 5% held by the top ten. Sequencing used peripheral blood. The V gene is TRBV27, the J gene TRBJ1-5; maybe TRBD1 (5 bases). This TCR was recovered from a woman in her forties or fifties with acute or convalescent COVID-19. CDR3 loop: CASCPTGEGQPQHF. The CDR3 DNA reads TGTGCCAGCTGCCCTACGGGGGAAGGTCAGCCCCAGCATTTT.